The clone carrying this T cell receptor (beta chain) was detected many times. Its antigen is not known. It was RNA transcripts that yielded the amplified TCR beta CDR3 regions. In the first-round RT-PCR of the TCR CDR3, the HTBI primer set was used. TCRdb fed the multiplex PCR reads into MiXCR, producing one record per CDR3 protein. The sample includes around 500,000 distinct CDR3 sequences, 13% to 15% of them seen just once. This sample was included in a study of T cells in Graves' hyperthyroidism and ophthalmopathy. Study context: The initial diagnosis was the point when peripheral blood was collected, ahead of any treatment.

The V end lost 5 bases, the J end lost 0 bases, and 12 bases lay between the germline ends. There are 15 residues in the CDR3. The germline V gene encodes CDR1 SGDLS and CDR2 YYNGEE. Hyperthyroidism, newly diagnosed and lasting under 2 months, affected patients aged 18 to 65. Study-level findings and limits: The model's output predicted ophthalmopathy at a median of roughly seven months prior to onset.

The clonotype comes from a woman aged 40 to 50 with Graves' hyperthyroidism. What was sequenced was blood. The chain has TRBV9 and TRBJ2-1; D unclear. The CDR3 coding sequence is TGTGCCAGCAGTGTCGGCGGAACCTCCTACAATGAGCAGTTCTTC. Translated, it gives CASSVGGTSYNEQFF.